The TCR beta chain under discussion was sequenced for a study of cytomegalovirus exposure and HLA in healthy donors. Across the whole study: The platform used for the 120 or so validation repertoires matched that of the 666 first-cohort repertoires, a later analysis reported.

Germline V gene data show CDR1 as SSHAT and CDR2 as FNYEAQ (reference sequence). V was clipped by 6 bases and J by 2 bases, with 8 bases between them. This CDR3 spans 13 amino acids. The protocol was immunoSEQ multiplex PCR, while the TCRdb copy is restricted to in-frame clones and leaves out a portion. Of approximately 100,000 clones in the sample, 80% to 95% were seen once. The receptor's source is a young woman in good health and CMV-seropositive. The V gene is TRBV7-7, the J gene TRBJ2-1; D gene uncertain. Sequencing was done on a sample of PBMCs. CDR3 region: CASSPTTYNEQFF. CDR3 bases: TGTGCCAGCAGTCCCACTACCTACAATGAGCAGTTCTTC.